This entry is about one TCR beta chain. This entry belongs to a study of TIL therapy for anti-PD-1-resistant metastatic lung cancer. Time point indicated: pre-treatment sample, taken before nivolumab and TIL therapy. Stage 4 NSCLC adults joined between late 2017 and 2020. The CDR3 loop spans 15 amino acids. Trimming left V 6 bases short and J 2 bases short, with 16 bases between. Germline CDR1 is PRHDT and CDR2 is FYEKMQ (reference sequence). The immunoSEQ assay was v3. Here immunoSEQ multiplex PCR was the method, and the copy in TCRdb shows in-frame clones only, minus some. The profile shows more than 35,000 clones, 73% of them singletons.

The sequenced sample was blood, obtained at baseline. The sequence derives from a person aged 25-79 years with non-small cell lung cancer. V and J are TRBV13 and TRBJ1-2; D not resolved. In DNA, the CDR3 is TGTGCCAGCAGACCCCTTCGAGCGACAAACTATGGCTACACCTTC. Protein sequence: CASRPLRATNYGYTF. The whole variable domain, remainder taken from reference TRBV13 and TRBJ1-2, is AAGVIQSPRHLIKEKRETATLKCYPIPRHDTVYWYQQGPGQDPQFLISFYEKMQSDKGSIPDRFSAQQFSDYHSELNMSSLELGDSALYFCASRPLRATNYGYTFGSGTRLTVV.